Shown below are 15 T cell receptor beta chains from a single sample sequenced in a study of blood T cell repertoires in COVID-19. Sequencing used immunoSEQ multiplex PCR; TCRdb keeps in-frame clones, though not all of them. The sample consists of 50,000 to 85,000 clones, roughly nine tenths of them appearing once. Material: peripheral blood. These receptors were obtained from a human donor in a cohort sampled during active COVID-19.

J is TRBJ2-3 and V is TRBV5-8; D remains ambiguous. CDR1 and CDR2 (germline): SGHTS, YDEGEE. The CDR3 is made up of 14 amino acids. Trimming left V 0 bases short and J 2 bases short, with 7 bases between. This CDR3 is CASSLASYTDTQYF. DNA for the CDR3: TGTGCCAGCAGCTTGGCCTCCTACACAGATACGCAGTATTTT.

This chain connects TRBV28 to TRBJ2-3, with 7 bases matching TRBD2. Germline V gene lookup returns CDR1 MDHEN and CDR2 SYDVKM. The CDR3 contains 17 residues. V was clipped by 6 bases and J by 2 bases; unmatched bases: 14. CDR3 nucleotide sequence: TGTGCCAGCAGGTTTCGGCGGGAGAGTTTCTACACAGATACGCAGTATTTT. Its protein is CASRFRRESFYTDTQYF.

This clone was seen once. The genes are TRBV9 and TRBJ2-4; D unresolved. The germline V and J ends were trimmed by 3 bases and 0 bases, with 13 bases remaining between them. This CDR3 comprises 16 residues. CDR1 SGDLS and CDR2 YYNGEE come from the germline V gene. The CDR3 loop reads CASSGTTKIAKNIQYF. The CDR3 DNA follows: TGTGCCAGCAGCGGAACAACGAAAATAGCCAAAAACATTCAGTACTTC.

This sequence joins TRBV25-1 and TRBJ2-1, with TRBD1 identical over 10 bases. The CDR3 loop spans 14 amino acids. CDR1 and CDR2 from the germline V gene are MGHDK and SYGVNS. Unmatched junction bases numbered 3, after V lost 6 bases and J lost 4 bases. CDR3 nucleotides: TGTGCCAGCAGGGGACAGGGGACTTACAATGAGCAGTTCTTC. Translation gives CASRGQGTYNEQFF.

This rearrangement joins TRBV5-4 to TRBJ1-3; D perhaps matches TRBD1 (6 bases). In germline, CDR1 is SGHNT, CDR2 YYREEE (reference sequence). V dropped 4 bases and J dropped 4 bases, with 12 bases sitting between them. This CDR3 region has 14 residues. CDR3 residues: CASSRDDRGNTIYF. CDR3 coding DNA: TGTGCCAGCAGCAGGGATGACAGGGGAAACACCATATATTTT.

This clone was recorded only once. CDR3: CASSKDRGRFNEQFF. The CDR3 DNA follows: TGTGCCAGCAGCAAGGACAGGGGAAGGTTCAATGAGCAGTTCTTC. The chain is built from TRBV7-3 and TRBJ2-1; TRBD1 aligns across 9 bases. In germline, CDR1 is SGHTA, CDR2 FQGTGA. The CDR3 length is 15 residues. The ends lost 5 bases at V and 6 bases at J; junction bases unmatched: 8.

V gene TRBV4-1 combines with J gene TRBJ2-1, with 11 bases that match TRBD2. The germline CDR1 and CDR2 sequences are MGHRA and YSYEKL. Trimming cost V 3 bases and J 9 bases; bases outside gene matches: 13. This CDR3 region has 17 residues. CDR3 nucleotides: TGCGCCAGCAGCCAGGGGCAGACTAGCGGGGATGTAAGTGAGCAGTTCTTC. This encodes CASSQGQTSGDVSEQFF.

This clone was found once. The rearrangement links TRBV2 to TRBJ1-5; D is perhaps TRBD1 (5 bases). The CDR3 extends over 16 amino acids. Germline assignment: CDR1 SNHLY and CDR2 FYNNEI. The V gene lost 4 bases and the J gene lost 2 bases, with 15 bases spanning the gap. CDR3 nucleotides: TGTGCCAGCAGTGGGGGGAGGGGTGATGGCAATCAGCCCCAGCATTTT. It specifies CASSGGRGDGNQPQHF.

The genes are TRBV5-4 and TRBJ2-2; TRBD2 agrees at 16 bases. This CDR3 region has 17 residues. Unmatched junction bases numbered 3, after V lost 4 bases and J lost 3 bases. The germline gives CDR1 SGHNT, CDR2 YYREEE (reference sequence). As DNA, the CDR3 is TGTGCCAGCAGCAAAGGGACTAGCGGGAGGGACACCGGGGAGCTGTTTTTT. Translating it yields CASSKGTSGRDTGELFF.

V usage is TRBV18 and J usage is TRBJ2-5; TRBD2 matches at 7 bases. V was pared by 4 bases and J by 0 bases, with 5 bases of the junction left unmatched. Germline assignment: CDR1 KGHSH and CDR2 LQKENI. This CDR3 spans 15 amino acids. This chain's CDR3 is CASSLSGTNQETQYF. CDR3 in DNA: TGTGCCAGCTCACTTTCAGGGACTAACCAAGAGACCCAGTACTTC.

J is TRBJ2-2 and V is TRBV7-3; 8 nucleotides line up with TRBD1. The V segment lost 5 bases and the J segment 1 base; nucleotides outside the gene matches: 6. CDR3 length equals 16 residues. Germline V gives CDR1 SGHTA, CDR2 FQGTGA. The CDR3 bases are TGTGCCAGCAGCCGACCCGGGACAGGGAACACCGGGGAGCTGTTTTTT. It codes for CASSRPGTGNTGELFF.

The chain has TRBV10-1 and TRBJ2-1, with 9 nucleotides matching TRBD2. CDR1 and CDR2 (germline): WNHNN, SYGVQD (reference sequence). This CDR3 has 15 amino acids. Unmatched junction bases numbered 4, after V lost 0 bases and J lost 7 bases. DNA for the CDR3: TGCGCCAGCAGTGAGTCAGCGGGGGGCCGGAATGAGCAGTTCTTC. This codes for CASSESAGGRNEQFF.

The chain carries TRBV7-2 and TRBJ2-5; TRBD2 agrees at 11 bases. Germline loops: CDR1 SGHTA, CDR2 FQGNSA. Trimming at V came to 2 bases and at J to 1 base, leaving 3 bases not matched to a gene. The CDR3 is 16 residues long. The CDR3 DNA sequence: TGTGCCAGCAGCTTATCAACTAGCGGGGGCCAAGAGACCCAGTACTTC. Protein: CASSLSTSGGQETQYF.

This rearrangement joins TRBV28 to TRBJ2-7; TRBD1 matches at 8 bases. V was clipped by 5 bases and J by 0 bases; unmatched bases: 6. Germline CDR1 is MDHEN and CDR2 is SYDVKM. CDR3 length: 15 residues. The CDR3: CASSTTGVSSYEQYF. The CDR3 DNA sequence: TGTGCCAGCAGTACGACAGGGGTAAGCTCCTACGAGCAGTACTTC.

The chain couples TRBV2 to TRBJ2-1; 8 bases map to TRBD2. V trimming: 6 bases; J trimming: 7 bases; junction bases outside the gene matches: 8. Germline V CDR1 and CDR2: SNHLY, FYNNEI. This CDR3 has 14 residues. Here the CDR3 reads CASRPGLVGNEQFF. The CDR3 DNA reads TGTGCCAGCAGGCCGGGACTAGTGGGTAATGAGCAGTTCTTC.